This TCR beta chain stems from a study of pediatric ulcerative colitis (dated by TCRdb to about 2019). Study-wide context: Of the ulcerative colitis patients, seven or eight had pancolitis and two had left-sided colitis, and histology in every patient was consistent with ulcerative colitis. From under 10 newly diagnosed, treatment-naive pediatric ulcerative colitis patients and a handful of non-IBD control children, paired blood and rectal samples were collected. The Pediatric Ulcerative Colitis Activity Index classified a couple of patients as having mild disease, several as having moderate disease and three as having acute severe colitis.

Turning to this clone: Its specific antigen is unknown. One base away there is no much larger clone; base qualities are not given.

The CDR3 runs 11 residues from the cysteine to the phenylalanine. This entry keeps only the CDR3 DNA: 33 bases, framed from base 1. Deletion took 7 bases off V and 4 bases off J, with a span of 7 bases between the germline ends. Via the germline V gene, CDR1 is MNHEY and CDR2 SVGAGI. Through the immunoSEQ TRB Survey service, multiplex V and J primers were used to amplify rearranged CDR3 beta regions from genomic DNA. Survey-level sequencing depth of up to 500,000 reads per sample was used to keep depth equal across samples. The libraries were purified, combined into pools and sequenced with Illumina technology. For the original study's pipeline: Productive clonality, sample overlap, pairwise scatters, CDR3 beta length, V/D/J gene usage and productiveness were all assessed with the immunoSEQ online tools. Calculated diversity was the number of unique rearrangements divided by total templates times 100; Shannon and Simpson indices were also computed. Principal component analysis used the R prcomp function and ggbiplot package on Z-score normalized data. Morisita's index was used to quantify blood-rectal clonal overlap within each subject. As stored in TCRdb, this immuneACCESS dataset retains in-frame rearrangements with V and J assigned. A fraction of the clones does not appear; measured against another copy, unresolved V genes explain less than half of the discrepancy, and the remainder lacks a known reason. Clone size and the V and J calls come from that table; the DNA yielded D and trimming. This sample comprises some 50,000 clones, 60% to 85% of them detected only once. The ten largest clones represent about 4% of the sample.

During colonoscopy, one to two rectal pinch biopsies were obtained for research purposes. Before the diagnostic colonoscopy, none of the ulcerative colitis patients had been given any immunosuppressive medication. Rectal biopsies were digested with proteinase K before DNA isolation. The Wizard kit (Promega) was used to extract genomic DNA from the blood and intestinal samples. Broader findings and caveats from the paper: Rectal pinch biopsies may have included blood-derived T cells, especially in patients with overt colitis. Two rectal CDR3 clonotypes were found in every ulcerative colitis patient but in no control. Because repertoires came from total lymphocyte DNA, patterns in rare subsets such as regulatory T cells may not be reflected. Rectal repertoire features separated controls, mild-moderate and acute severe colitis patients; acute severe colitis showed reduced rectal diversity due to clonal expansions. The healthy control group was small, consisting of only four individuals. Compared with controls, ulcerative colitis patients showed significantly higher autologous blood-rectal clonal overlap, a finding that suggests increased T cell trafficking to inflamed tissue. For technical reasons, blood samples from two patients gave substantially fewer templates, and these samples were excluded from the blood-rectal overlap analysis.

The specimen was gut tissue. This TCR derives from a girl aged 10-17 years with moderate ulcerative colitis. The sequence links TRBV6-5 to TRBJ1-1, and perhaps TRBD1 as D gene, on 6 matching bases. The CDR3 reads as follows: CASIRGTEAFF. The DNA sequence follows: TGTGCCAGCATCAGGGGCACTGAAGCTTTCTTT.